The text below deals with one T cell receptor beta chain. One end of the junction varies from germline; a read error may be responsible. It was with 60 Vbeta and 13 Jbeta primers that the PCR ran. TCRdb's copy holds only in-frame clones and misses some; the assay was immunoSEQ multiplex PCR. Of fewer than 200,000 clones listed, roughly two thirds were seen once; the top ten hold around 2.8%. The entry originates in a study of cytomegalovirus exposure and HLA in healthy donors. Germline-derived CDR1 and CDR2 are GTSNPN and SVGIG (reference sequence). CDR3 size: 14 residues. The sample comprised PBMCs. This chain links TRBV30 with TRBJ2-3; no definite D call. The clonotype was recovered from a woman aged 25 to 39 in good health and CMV-seronegative. CDR3: CAWTDGLSTDTQDF. In DNA form, the CDR3 reads TGTGCCTGGACCGACGGCCTCAGCACAGATACGCAGGATTTT. The variable domain in full, completed from reference TRBV30 and TRBJ2-3, reads SQTIHQWPATLVQPVGSPLSLECTVEGTSNPNLYWYRQAAGRGLQLLFYSVGIGQISSEVPQNLSASRPQDRQFILSSKKLLLSDSGFYLCAWTDGLSTDTQDFGPGTRLTVL.